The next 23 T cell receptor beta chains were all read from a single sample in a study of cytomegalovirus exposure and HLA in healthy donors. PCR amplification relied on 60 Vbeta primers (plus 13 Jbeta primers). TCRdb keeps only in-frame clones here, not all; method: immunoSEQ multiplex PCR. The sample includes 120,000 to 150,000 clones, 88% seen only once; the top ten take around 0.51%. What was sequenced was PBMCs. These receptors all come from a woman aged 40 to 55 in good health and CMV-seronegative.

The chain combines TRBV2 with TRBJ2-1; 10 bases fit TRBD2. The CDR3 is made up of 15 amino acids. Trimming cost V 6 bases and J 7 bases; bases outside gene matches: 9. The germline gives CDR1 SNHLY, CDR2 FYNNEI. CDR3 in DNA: TGTGCCAGCAGGACCGGGACTAGCGTCTCGAATGAGCAGTTCTTC. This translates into CASRTGTSVSNEQFF.

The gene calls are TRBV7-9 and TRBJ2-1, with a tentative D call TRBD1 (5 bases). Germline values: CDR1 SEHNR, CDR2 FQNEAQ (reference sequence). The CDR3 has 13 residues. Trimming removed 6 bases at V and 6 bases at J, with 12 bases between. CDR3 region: CASRPTVGNEQFF. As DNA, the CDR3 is TGTGCCAGCAGACCGACAGTAGGCAATGAGCAGTTCTTC.

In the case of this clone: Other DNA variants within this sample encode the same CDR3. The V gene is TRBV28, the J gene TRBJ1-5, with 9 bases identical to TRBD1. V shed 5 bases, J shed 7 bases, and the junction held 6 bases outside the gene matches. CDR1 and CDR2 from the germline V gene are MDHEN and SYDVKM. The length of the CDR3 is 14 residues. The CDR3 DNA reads TGTGCCAGCAGTAAGGGACAGGGAGGCCAGCCCCAGCATTTT. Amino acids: CASSKGQGGQPQHF.

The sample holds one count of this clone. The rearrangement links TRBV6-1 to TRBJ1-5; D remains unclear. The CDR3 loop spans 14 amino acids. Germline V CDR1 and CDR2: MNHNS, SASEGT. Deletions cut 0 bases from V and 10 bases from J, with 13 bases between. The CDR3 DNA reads TGTGCCAGCAGTGAAGCGCTCGTGGGGAGCCCCCAGCATTTT. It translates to CASSEALVGSPQHF.

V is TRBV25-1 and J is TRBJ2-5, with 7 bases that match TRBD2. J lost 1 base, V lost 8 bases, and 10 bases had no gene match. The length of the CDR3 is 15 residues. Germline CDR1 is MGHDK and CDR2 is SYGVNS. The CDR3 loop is CASGRVGGVQETQYF. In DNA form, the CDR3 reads TGTGCCAGCGGGAGGGTAGGCGGGGTCCAAGAGACCCAGTACTTC.

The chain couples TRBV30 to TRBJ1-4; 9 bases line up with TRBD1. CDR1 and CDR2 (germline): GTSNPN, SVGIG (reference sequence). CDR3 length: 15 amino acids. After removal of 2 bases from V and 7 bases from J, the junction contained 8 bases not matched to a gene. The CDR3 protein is CAWSPGQGLGEKLFF. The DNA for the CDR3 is TGTGCCTGGAGTCCGGGACAGGGTCTGGGTGAAAAACTGTTTTTT.

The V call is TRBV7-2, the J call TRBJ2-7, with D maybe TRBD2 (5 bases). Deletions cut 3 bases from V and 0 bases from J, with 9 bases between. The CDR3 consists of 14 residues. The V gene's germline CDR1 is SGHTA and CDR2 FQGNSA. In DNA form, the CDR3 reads TGTGCCAGCAGCTTTACCCGGGACTCCTACGAGCAGTACTTC. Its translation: CASSFTRDSYEQYF.

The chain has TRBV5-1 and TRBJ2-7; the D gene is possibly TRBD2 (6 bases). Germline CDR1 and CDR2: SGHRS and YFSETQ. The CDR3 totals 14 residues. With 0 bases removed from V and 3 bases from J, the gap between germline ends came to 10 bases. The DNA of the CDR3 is TGCGCCAGCAGCTTGGTAGGGCGGGGCTACGAGCAGTACTTC. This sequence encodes CASSLVGRGYEQYF.

The chain's CDR3 is CASSVMAGGVDIQYF. In DNA form, the CDR3 reads TGTGCCAGCAGCGTTATGGCGGGAGGGGTAGACATTCAGTACTTC. The V gene is TRBV9, the J gene TRBJ2-4, with 9 bases aligning to TRBD2. There are 15 residues in the CDR3. Germline V CDR1 and CDR2: SGDLS, YYNGEE. Trimming at V came to 2 bases and at J to 8 bases, leaving 8 bases not matched to a gene.

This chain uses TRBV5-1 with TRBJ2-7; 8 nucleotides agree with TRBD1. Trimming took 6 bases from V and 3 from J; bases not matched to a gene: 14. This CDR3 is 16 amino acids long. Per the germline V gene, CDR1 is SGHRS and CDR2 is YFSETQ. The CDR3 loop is CASTNPPGQGDYEQYF. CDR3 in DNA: TGCGCCAGCACCAACCCTCCCGGACAGGGAGACTACGAGCAGTACTTC.

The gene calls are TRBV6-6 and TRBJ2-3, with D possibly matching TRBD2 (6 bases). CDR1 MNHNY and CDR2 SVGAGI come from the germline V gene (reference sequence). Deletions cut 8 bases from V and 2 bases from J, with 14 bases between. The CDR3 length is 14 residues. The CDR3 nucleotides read TGTGCCAGCGGTCGGGGGAGTAACACAGATACGCAGTATTTT. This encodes CASGRGSNTDTQYF.

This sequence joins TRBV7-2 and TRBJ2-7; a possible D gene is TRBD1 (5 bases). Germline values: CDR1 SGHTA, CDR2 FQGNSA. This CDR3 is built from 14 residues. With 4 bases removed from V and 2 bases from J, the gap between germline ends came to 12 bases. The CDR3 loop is CASSSLQAAYEQYF. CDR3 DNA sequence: TGTGCCAGCAGCTCCCTACAGGCGGCCTACGAGCAGTACTTC. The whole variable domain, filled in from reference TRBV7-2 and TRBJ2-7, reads GAGVSQSPSNKVTEKGKDVELRCDPISGHTALYWYRQSLGQGLEFLIYFQGNSAPDKSGLPSDRFSAERTGGSVSTLTIQRTQQEDSAVYLCASSSLQAAYEQYFGPGTRLTVT.

CDR3 sequence: CAGNRGLREKLFF. CDR3 nucleotides: TGTGCCGGGAACAGGGGGCTGAGAGAAAAACTGTTTTTT. The chain combines TRBV30 with TRBJ1-4; 9 nucleotides agree with TRBD1. Germline V gives CDR1 GTSNPN, CDR2 SVGIG (reference sequence). V was pared by 8 bases and J by 8 bases, with 9 bases of the junction left unmatched. This CDR3 contains 13 residues. The whole variable domain, filled in from reference TRBV30 and TRBJ1-4, reads SQTIHQWPATLVQPVGSPLSLECTVEGTSNPNLYWYRQAAGRGLQLLFYSVGIGQISSEVPQNLSASRPQDRQFILSSKKLLLSDSGFYLCAGNRGLREKLFFGSGTQLSVL.

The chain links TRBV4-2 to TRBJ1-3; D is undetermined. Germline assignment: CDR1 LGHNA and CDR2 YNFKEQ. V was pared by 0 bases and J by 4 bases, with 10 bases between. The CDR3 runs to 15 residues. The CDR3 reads CASSQDPGPGNTIYF. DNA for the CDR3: TGTGCCAGCAGCCAAGATCCGGGTCCGGGAAACACCATATATTTT.

In DNA form, the CDR3 reads TGCGCCAGCAGCCAAGATTCTGGGGCAAATCAGCCCCAGCATTTT. Protein: CASSQDSGANQPQHF. The V and J genes are TRBV4-3 and TRBJ1-5; possibly TRBD1 for D (5 bases). The V end was cut by 0 bases, the J end by 4 bases, with 10 bases between. Germline lookup yields CDR1 LGHNA and CDR2 YSLEER. This CDR3 has 15 amino acids.

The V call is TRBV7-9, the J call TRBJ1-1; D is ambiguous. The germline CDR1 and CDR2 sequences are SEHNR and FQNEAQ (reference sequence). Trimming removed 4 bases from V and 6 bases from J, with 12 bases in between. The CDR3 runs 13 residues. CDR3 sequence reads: CASSSSRGAEAFF. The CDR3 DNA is TGTGCCAGCAGCTCTTCCAGAGGTGCTGAAGCTTTCTTT.

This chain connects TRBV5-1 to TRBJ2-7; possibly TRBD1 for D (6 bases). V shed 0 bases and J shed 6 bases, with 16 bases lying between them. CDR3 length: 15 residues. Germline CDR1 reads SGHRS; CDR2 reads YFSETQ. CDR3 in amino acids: CASSLEGHGRGEQYF. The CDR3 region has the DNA TGCGCCAGCAGCTTGGAGGGACACGGAAGGGGCGAGCAGTACTTC.

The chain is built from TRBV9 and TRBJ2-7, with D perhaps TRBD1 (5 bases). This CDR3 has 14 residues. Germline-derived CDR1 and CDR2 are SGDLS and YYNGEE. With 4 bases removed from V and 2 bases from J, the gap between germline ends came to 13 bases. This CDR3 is CASSSTEYPYEQYF. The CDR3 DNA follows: TGTGCCAGCAGCTCGACAGAGTACCCCTACGAGCAGTACTTC.

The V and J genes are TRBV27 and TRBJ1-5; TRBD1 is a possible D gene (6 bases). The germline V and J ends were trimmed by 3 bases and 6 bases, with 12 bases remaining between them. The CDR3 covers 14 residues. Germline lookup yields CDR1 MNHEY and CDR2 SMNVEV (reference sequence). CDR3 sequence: CASSFMGAGQPQHF. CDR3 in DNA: TGTGCCAGCAGTTTTATGGGGGCAGGTCAGCCCCAGCATTTT.

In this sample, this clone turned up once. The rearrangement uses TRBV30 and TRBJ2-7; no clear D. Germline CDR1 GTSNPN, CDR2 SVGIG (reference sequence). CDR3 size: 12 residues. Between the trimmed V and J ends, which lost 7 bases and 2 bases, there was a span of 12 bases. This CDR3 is CASRRPPYEQYF. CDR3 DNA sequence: TGTGCCTCGCGCAGGCCCCCCTACGAGCAGTACTTC. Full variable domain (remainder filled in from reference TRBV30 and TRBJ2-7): SQTIHQWPATLVQPVGSPLSLECTVEGTSNPNLYWYRQAAGRGLQLLFYSVGIGQISSEVPQNLSASRPQDRQFILSSKKLLLSDSGFYLCASRRPPYEQYFGPGTRLTVT.

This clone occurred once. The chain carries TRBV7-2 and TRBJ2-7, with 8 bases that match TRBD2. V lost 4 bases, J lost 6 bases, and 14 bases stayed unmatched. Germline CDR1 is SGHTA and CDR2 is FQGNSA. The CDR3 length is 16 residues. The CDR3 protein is CASSYPQAGVIAEQYF. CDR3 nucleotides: TGTGCCAGCAGCTATCCCCAAGCGGGAGTTATAGCCGAGCAGTACTTC.

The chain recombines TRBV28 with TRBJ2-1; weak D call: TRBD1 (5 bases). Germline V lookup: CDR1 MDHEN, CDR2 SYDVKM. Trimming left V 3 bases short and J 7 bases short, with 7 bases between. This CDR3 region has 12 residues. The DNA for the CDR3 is TGTGCCAGCAGTTTTAACAGGAATGAGCAGTTCTTC. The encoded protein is CASSFNRNEQFF.

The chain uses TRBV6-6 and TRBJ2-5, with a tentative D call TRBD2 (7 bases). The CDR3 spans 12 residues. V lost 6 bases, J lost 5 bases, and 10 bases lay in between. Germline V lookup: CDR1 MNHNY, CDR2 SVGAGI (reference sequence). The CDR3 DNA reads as TGTGCCAGCAGCAGGGGAGGGGAGACCCAGTACTTC. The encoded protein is CASSRGGETQYF.